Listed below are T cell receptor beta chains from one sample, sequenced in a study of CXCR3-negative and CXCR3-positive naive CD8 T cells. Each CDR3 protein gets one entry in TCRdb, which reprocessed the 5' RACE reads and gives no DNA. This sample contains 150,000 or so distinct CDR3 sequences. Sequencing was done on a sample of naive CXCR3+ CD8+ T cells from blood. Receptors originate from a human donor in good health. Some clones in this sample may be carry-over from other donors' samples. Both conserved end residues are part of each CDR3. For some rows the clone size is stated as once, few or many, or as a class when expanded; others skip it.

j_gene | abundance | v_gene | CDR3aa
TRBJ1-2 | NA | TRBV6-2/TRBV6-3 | CASRDLYGYTF
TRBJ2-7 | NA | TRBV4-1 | CASSQVVAGYEQYF
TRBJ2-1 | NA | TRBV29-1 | CSVDLASYTEQFF
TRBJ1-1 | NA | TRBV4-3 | CASSQDGQLNTEAFF
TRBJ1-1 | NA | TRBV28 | CASSLSPTGGTEAFF
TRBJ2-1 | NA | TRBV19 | CASSWGLAGIYNEQFF
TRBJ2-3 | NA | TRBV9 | CASSVAGTTDTQYF
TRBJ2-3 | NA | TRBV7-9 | CASSSKDTQYF
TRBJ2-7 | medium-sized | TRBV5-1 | CASSLGYEQYF
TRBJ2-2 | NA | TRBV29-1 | CSVEAQNTGELFF
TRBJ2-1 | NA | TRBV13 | CASSLRGVGSNEQFF
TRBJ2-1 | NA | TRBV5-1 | CASSQETSNYNEQFF
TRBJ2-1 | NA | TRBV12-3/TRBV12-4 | CASSLPGDWYEQFF
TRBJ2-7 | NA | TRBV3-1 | CASSQDPGAAYEQYF
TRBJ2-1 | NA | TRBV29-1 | CSVRTGWNEQFF
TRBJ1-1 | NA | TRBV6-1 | CASSEALLWQGTIMNTEAFF
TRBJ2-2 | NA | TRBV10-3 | CAISSGTNVTGESRVTGELFF
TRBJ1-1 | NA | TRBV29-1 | CSVADVRMNTEAFF
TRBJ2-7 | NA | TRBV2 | CASSTRRLGLGTYEQYF
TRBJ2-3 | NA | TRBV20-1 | CSARAKGPSTQYF
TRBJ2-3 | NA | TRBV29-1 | CSVVSGRLDTQYF
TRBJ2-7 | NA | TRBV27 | CASSSEDEQYF
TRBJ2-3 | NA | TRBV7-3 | CASSSETGPSTDTQYF
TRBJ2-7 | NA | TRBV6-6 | CASSYSLPGGSYEQYF
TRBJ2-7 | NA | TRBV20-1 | CSASGPRFGQGLRGGTYEQYF
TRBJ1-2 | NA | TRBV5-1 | CASSLEGAYGYTF
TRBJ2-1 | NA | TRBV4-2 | CASSQELEGASSYNEQFF